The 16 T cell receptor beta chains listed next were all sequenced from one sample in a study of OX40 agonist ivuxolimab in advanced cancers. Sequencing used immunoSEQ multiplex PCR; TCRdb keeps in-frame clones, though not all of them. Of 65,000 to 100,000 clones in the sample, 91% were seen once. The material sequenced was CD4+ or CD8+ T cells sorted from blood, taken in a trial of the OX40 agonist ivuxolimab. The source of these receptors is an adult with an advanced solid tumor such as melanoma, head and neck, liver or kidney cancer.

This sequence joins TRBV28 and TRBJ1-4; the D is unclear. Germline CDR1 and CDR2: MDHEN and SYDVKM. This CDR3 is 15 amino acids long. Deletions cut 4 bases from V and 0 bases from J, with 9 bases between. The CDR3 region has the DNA TGTGCCAGCAGTTCCCCGGGGACAACTAATGAAAAACTGTTTTTT. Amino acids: CASSSPGTTNEKLFF. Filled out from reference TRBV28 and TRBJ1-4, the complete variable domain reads DVKVTQSSRYLVKRTGEKVFLECVQDMDHENMFWYRQDPGLGLRLIYFSYDVKMKEKGDIPEGYSVSREKKERFSLILESASTNQTSMYLCASSSPGTTNEKLFFGSGTQLSVL.

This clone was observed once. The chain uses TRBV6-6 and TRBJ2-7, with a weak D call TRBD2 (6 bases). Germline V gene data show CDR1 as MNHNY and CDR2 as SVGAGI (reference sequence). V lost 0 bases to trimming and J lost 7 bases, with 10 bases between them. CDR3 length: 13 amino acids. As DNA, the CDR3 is TGTGCCAGCAGTTACTCGGGAGGAGGGGAGCAGTACTTC. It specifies CASSYSGGGEQYF.

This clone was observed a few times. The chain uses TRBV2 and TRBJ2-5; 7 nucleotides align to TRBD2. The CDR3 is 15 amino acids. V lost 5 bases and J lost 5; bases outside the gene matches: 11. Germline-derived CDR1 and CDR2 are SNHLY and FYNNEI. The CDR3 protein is CASSLLASRPETQYF. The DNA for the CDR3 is TGTGCCAGCAGTTTACTAGCGAGCCGCCCCGAGACCCAGTACTTC.

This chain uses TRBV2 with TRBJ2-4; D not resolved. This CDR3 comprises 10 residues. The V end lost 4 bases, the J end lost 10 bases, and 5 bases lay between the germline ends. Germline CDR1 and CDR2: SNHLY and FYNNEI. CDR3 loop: CASSVGIQYF. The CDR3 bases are TGTGCCAGCAGTGTTGGGATTCAGTACTTC. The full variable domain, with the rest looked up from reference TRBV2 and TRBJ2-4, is EPEVTQTPSHQVTQMGQEVILRCVPISNHLYFYWYRQILGQKVEFLVSFYNNEISEKSEIFDDQFSVERPDGSNFTLKIRSTKLEDSAMYFCASSVGIQYFGAGTRLSVL.

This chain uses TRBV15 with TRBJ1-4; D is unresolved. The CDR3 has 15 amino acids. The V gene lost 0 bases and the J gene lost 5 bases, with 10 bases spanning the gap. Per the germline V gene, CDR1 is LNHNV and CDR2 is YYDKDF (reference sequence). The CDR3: CATSRDRAANEKLFF. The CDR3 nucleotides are TGTGCCACCAGCAGAGATCGGGCCGCGAATGAAAAACTGTTTTTT.

Here the CDR3 reads CAIWGLNTGELFF. The DNA for the CDR3 is TGTGCCATCTGGGGGTTAAACACCGGGGAGCTGTTTTTT. The chain recombines TRBV28 with TRBJ2-2; D is possibly TRBD1 or TRBD2 (5 bases each). Germline V gene data show CDR1 as MDHEN and CDR2 as SYDVKM. The CDR3 is 13 residues long. V was pared by 10 bases and J by 2 bases, with 11 bases between.

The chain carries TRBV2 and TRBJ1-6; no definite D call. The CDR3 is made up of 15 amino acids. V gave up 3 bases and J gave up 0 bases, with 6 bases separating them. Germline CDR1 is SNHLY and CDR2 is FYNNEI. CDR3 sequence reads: CASSDGSSYNSPLHF. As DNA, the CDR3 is TGTGCCAGCAGTGACGGGAGCTCCTATAATTCACCCCTCCACTTT.

The CDR3 DNA follows: TGTGCCAGCAGCTTAGTTAGCGGGTGGGGCGATGAGCAGTTCTTC. It codes for CASSLVSGWGDEQFF. This chain uses TRBV7-9 with TRBJ2-1; TRBD2 matches at 7 bases. The CDR3 runs 15 residues. CDR1 is SEHNR, CDR2 FQNEAQ, per germline (reference sequence). V lost 1 base to trimming and J lost 8 bases; unmatched junction nucleotides: 8.

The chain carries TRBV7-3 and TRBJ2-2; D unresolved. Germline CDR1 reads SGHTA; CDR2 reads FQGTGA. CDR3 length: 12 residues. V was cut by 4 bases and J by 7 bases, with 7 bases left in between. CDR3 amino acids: CASSSNHGELFF. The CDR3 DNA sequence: TGTGCCAGCAGCTCTAACCACGGGGAGCTGTTTTTT.

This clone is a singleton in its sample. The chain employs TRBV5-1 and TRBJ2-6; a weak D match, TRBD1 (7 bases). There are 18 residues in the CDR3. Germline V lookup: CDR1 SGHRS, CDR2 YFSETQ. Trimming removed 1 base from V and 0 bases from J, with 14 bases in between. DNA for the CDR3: TGCGCCAGCAGCTTGCGCGGGACAGAATTCTCTGGGGCCAACGTCCTGACTTTC. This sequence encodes CASSLRGTEFSGANVLTF.

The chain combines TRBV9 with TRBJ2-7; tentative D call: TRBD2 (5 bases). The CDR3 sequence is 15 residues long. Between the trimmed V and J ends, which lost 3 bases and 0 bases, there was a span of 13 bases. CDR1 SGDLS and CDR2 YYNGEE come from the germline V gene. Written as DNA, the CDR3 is TGTGCCAGCAGCGCCCCCAGCGGCCACTCCTACGAGCAGTACTTC. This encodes CASSAPSGHSYEQYF.

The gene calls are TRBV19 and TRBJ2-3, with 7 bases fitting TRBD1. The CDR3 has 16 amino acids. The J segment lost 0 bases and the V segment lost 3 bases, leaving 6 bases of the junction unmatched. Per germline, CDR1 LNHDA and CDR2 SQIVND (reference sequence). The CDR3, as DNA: TGTGCCAGTAGTATCAAGACAGGGCGAAGCACAGATACGCAGTATTTT. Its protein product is CASSIKTGRSTDTQYF. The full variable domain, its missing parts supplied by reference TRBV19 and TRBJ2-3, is DGGITQSPKYLFRKEGQNVTLSCEQNLNHDAMYWYRQDPGQGLRLIYYSQIVNDFQKGDIAEGYSVSREKKESFPLTVTSAQKNPTAFYLCASSIKTGRSTDTQYFGPGTRLTVL.

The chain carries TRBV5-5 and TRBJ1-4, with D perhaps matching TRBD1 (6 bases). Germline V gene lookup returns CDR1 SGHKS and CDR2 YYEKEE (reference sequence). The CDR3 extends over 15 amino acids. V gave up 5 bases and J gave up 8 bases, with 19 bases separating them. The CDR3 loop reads CASRHRAGQLEKLFF. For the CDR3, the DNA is TGTGCCAGCAGACATCGAGCCGGACAGCTAGAAAAACTGTTTTTT.

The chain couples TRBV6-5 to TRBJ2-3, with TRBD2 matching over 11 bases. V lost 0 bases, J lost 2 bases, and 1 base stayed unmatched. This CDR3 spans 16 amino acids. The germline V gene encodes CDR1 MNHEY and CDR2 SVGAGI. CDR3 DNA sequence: TGTGCCAGCAGTTACTCGACTAGCGGGGCCACAGATACGCAGTATTTT. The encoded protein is CASSYSTSGATDTQYF.

The CDR3 sequence: CASSNQLNEQYF. The CDR3 DNA reads TGTGCCAGCTCAAACCAATTAAACGAGCAGTACTTC. The chain joins TRBV18 to TRBJ2-7, with D hard to call. This CDR3 comprises 12 residues. In germline, CDR1 is KGHSH, CDR2 LQKENI. V lost 5 bases and J lost 5, with 10 bases in between. Using reference TRBV18 and TRBJ2-7 for the parts outside the CDR3, the full variable domain is NAGVMQNPRHLVRRRGQEARLRCSPMKGHSHVYWYRQLPEEGLKFMVYLQKENIIDESGMPKERFSAEFPKEGPSILRIQQVVRGDSAAYFCASSNQLNEQYFGPGTRLTVT.

The CDR3 sequence is CASISGRHTGELFF. CDR3 sequence (DNA): TGTGCCAGCATTAGCGGGAGGCACACCGGGGAGCTGTTTTTT. The V call is TRBV7-2, the J call TRBJ2-2; 10 bases are a match to TRBD2. Per germline, CDR1 SGHTA and CDR2 FQGNSA. This CDR3 has 14 residues. With V trimmed by 7 bases and J by 3 bases, 2 bases remained unmatched.